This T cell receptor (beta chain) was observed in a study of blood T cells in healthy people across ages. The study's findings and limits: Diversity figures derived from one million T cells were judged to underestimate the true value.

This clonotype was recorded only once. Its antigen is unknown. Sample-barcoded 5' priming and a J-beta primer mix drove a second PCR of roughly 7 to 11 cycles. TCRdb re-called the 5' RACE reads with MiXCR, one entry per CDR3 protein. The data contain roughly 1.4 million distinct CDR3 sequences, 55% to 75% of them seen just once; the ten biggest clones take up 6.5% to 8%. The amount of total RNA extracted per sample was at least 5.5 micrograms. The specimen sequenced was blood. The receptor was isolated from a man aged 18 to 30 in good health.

CDR3 DNA sequence: TGTGCCAGCAGCCCTCCGGGGGTGGCAGATACGCAGTATTTT. It is translated as CASSPPGVADTQYF. V is TRBV4-2 and J is TRBJ2-3; maybe TRBD2 (6 bases). Germline V CDR1 and CDR2: LGHNA, YNFKEQ. V was clipped by 4 bases and J by 4 bases, with 12 bases between them. This CDR3 has 14 residues.